These T cell receptor beta chains were read from a single sample in a study of blood T cell repertoires in COVID-19. TCRdb's copy holds only in-frame clones and misses some; the assay was immunoSEQ multiplex PCR. Among 100,000 to 120,000 clones, about four fifths were seen once, and the ten largest hold roughly 37%. The sample consisted of peripheral blood. These receptors came from an elderly man with acute or convalescent COVID-19. Each CDR3 is given with its conserved first and last residue. The D gene is left open where the match is weak. The listing skips clone size in some rows; elsewhere it reads once, few, many or a size class.

>TRBV10-3|TRBD2|few|TRBJ2-1
TGTGCCATAGCGGGAGGGCCTTACAATGAGCAGTTCTTC
CAIAGGPYNEQFF
>TRBV28|TRBD2|-|TRBJ2-1
TGTGCCAGCAGTTTAGACCTAGCGGGACACAATGAGCAGTTCTTC
CASSLDLAGHNEQFF
>TRBV20-1|-|once|TRBJ1-2
TGCAGTGCTAGTGCGGGGGGGTACTATGGCTACACCTTC
CSASAGGYYGYTF
>TRBV6-2/TRBV6-3|TRBD2|-|TRBJ2-3
TGTGCCAGCAGTTACCCCTCGCGAGGACTAGCTCGTCAAACGCAGTATTTT
CASSYPSRGLARQTQYF
>TRBV11-2|-|few|TRBJ2-3
TGTGCCAGCAGCTTAGATCAGGCGTACAGCACAGATACGCAGTATTTT
CASSLDQAYSTDTQYF
>TRBV4-3|TRBD2|-|TRBJ2-7
TGCGCCAGCAGCCAAGATCGAACTAGCGGGAGACTCGCGTACGAGCAGTACTTC
CASSQDRTSGRLAYEQYF
>TRBV5-1|-|-|TRBJ1-1
TGCGCCAGCAGACGAGACAGGAACACTGAAGCTTTCTTT
CASRRDRNTEAFF
>TRBV2|-|-|TRBJ1-1
TGTGCCAGCAGTGAAGCGAGTATTTCCCAAGCTTTCTTT
CASSEASISQAFF
>TRBV28|TRBD1|-|TRBJ1-2
TGTGCCAGCAGTGACAGGGGGCTCTATGGCTACACCTTC
CASSDRGLYGYTF
>TRBV12-3/TRBV12-4|-|-|TRBJ2-5
TGTGCCAGCAGGAAGCCCTCAGAGACCCAGTACTTC
CASRKPSETQYF
>TRBV27|TRBD2|-|TRBJ2-7
TGTGCCAGCAGTAGCGGGAGAGCCTACGAGCAGTACTTC
CASSSGRAYEQYF
>TRBV18|-|-|TRBJ2-3
TGTGCCAGCTCACCCAGGGGCAGCACAGATACGCAGTATTTT
CASSPRGSTDTQYF
>TRBV30|-|once|TRBJ1-1
TGTGCCTGGTCGGACACTGAAGCTTTCTTT
CAWSDTEAFF
>TRBV6-5|-|once|TRBJ1-6
TGTGCCAGCAGTCCTCCGAGGGGGAAATTCAGCCCCCTCCACTTT
CASSPPRGKFSPLHF
>TRBV24-1|TRBD2|-|TRBJ2-5
TGTGCCACCAGTGACCCTGGACTAGCGGGAGGGCTGGAGACCCAGTACTTC
CATSDPGLAGGLETQYF
>TRBV18|TRBD2|-|TRBJ2-1
TGTGCCAGCTCACCTCGGACTAGCGGCAACAATGAGCAGTTCTTC
CASSPRTSGNNEQFF
>TRBV4-3|-|-|TRBJ2-7
TGCGCCAGCAGCCAAGAGGAGGGGCGGTCGCAGTACTTC
CASSQEEGRSQYF
>TRBV5-1|-|once|TRBJ1-1
TGCGCCAGCAGCTTGGGACAGTCCTCCTTGAACACTGAAGCTTTCTTT
CASSLGQSSLNTEAFF
>TRBV6-5|-|-|TRBJ1-1
TGTGCCAGCAGTATAAGTAGGAGCACTGAAGCTTTCTTT
CASSISRSTEAFF
>TRBV19|-|-|TRBJ2-3
TGTGCCAGCAAATCCACTAGCACAGATACGCAGTATTTT
CASKSTSTDTQYF
>TRBV28|-|-|TRBJ2-1
TGTGCCAGCAGACTAGGGGGAGGGAGCGGATTCTACAATGAGCAGTTCTTC
CASRLGGGSGFYNEQFF
>TRBV18|TRBD1|-|TRBJ2-2
TGTGCCAGTGGACAGGGGCTCGCCGCCACCGGGGAGCTGTTTTTT
CASGQGLAATGELFF
>TRBV27|TRBD1|-|TRBJ1-2
TGTGCCAGCAGAGGACAGGGGGCGTCAGGCTACACCTTC
CASRGQGASGYTF
>TRBV10-3|TRBD1|-|TRBJ2-7
TGTGCCATCAGTGAGGACAGGGGGCAACCCTACGAGCAGTACTTC
CAISEDRGQPYEQYF
>TRBV18|TRBD1|-|TRBJ1-5
TGTGCCAGCTCACCAAGACAGGGGAATCAGCCCCAGCATTTT
CASSPRQGNQPQHF
>TRBV5-1|TRBD1|-|TRBJ1-4
TGCGCCAGCAGCGCATCCGGGACAGGAGAAGAAAAACTGTTTTTT
CASSASGTGEEKLFF
>TRBV6-5|TRBD2|once|TRBJ2-7
TGTGCCAGCAGTTACATGAGCGGGAGGGCGTTTTACGAGCAGTACTTC
CASSYMSGRAFYEQYF
>TRBV5-5|TRBD1|-|TRBJ1-4
TGTGCCAGCAGCAGGACAGGGCCTGCAACTAATGAAAAACTGTTTTTT
CASSRTGPATNEKLFF
>TRBV28|-|few|TRBJ1-5
TGTGCCAGCAGTTTTTCAACGGGTAGCAATCAGCCCCAGCATTTT
CASSFSTGSNQPQHF
>TRBV2|-|-|TRBJ2-4
TGTGCCAGCAGTGACCCACAGGGCGCAGACATTCAGTACTTC
CASSDPQGADIQYF
>TRBV7-2|TRBD1|-|TRBJ1-2
TGTGCCAGCAGCTTACAGACAGGGGTGGCTGGCTACACCTTC
CASSLQTGVAGYTF
>TRBV19|-|-|TRBJ1-6
TGTGCCAGTAGTATAAGGACAGTCCAAGCAGGGATTGATTCACCCCTCCACTTT
CASSIRTVQAGIDSPLHF
>TRBV13|-|-|TRBJ2-5
TGTGCCAGCAGCTCCTCGCGTCGGGGGGCAAAGACCCAGTACTTC
CASSSSRRGAKTQYF
>TRBV7-9|TRBD1|-|TRBJ1-1
TGTGCCAGCAGCTTAGTGGGACAGGAGGCGTCGGCTTTT
CASSLVGQEASAF
>TRBV29-1|TRBD1|-|TRBJ1-5
TGCAGCGTCCTTGGACAGGGAAGCAATCAGCCCCAGCATTTT
CSVLGQGSNQPQHF